The source of this T cell receptor (beta chain) is a study of OX40 agonist ivuxolimab in advanced cancers. V was shortened by 0 bases and J by 4 bases, with 8 bases between the two germline ends. The germline gives CDR1 SGHRS, CDR2 YFSETQ. This CDR3 has 14 residues. A single count supports this clone. Clones were sequenced by immunoSEQ multiplex PCR, and TCRdb holds only the in-frame ones, with some missing. Of 75,000 to 80,000 clones listed, over 70% are singletons. The specimen comprised CD4+ or CD8+ T cells sorted from blood, sampled in a trial of the OX40 agonist ivuxolimab. The TCR was taken from an adult with an advanced solid tumor such as melanoma, head and neck, liver or kidney cancer. This sequence joins TRBV5-1 and TRBJ1-5; TRBD1 is a possible D gene (5 bases). This chain's CDR3 is CASSLGSGNQPQHF. The CDR3 DNA follows: TGCGCCAGCAGCTTGGGGTCAGGGAATCAGCCCCAGCATTTT.